The clone carrying this T cell receptor (beta chain) was seen more than once but under ten times. Its antigen is currently unknown. This record comes from a study of T-cell reconstitution after alpha-beta-depleted transplantation in children. General study points: At one year after transplant, newly produced T cells mostly accounted for T-cell counts and diversity. Several hundred expanded graft clones reportedly gave rise to the alpha-beta T cells present about two months after transplant.

The germline V gene encodes CDR1 LGHNA and CDR2 YNFKEQ. Trimming left V 1 base short and J 4 bases short, with 10 bases between. The CDR3 covers 15 residues. The TCRbeta library was prepared with unique molecular identifiers. TCRdb recomputed calls from the PCR reads with MiXCR, one row per CDR3 protein. The repertoire holds 90,000 to 100,000 distinct CDR3 sequences, with more than 20% as singletons. The starting material was PBMCs, obtained before TCRalphabeta/CD19-depleted stem cell transplant. The TCR sequence derives from a boy younger than 10 with acute lymphoblastic leukemia, due to receive a stem cell transplant. This rearrangement joins TRBV4-2 to TRBJ2-2, with D possibly being TRBD2 (6 bases). The CDR3 bases are TGTGCCAGCAGCCAAGGTGCAGCGGGCACCGGGGAGCTGTTTTTT. This sequence encodes CASSQGAAGTGELFF.